The 12 T cell receptor beta chains below were found in one sample sequenced in a study of cytomegalovirus exposure and HLA in healthy donors. 13 Jbeta primers and 60 Vbeta primers were used for the PCR. The repertoire was sequenced with immunoSEQ multiplex PCR; TCRdb's copy has only in-frame clones and lacks some. The data hold about 130,000 clones, with roughly 77% observed a single time. Sequenced input: PBMCs. Every receptor here comes from a man aged 25 to 40 in good health.

The CDR3 loop reads CASARGPGAQYF. CDR3 DNA sequence: TGTGCCAGTGCAAGGGGACCAGGGGCCCAGTACTTC. This chain uses TRBV27 with TRBJ2-5; possibly TRBD1 for D (6 bases). The V end lost 9 bases, the J end lost 9 bases, and 17 bases lay between the germline ends. CDR3 size: 12 residues. Germline lookup yields CDR1 MNHEY and CDR2 SMNVEV (reference sequence).

The chain joins TRBV4-3 to TRBJ1-4, with 9 nucleotides matching TRBD1. From germline, CDR1 is LGHNA and CDR2 YSLEER. The CDR3 length is 14 residues. Trimming cost V 4 bases and J 7 bases; bases outside gene matches: 4. CDR3 residues: CASSPGTGLEKLFF. CDR3 coding DNA: TGCGCCAGCAGCCCCGGGACAGGGCTTGAAAAACTGTTTTTT.

This clone was seen once. The chain joins TRBV28 to TRBJ2-5, with D maybe TRBD1 (6 bases). The assigned J gene may be wrong: the sequence end matches TRBJ2-7 better. Germline CDR1 reads MDHEN; CDR2 reads SYDVKM. CDR3 length: 15 amino acids. The CDR3 spells CASSRSSTGSYEQYF. In DNA form, the CDR3 reads TGTGCCAGCAGTCGTTCGTCGACAGGATCCTACGAGCAGTACTTC.

The chain uses TRBV29-1 and TRBJ1-3; the D is unclear. Between the trimmed V and J ends, which lost 7 bases and 3 bases, there was a span of 13 bases. Germline loops: CDR1 SQVTM, CDR2 ANQGSEA. The CDR3 runs 13 residues. CDR3 sequence (DNA): TGCAGCGCAGCGGACTCTTATGGAAACACCATATATTTT. This encodes CSAADSYGNTIYF.

The V and J genes are TRBV19 and TRBJ2-1, with TRBD2 matching 13 bases. J lost 6 bases, V lost 6 bases, and 2 bases had no gene match. The CDR3 consists of 14 residues. Germline CDR1 LNHDA, CDR2 SQIVND (reference sequence). The CDR3 spells CASSGLAGVNEQFF. The CDR3 DNA sequence: TGTGCCAGTAGCGGACTAGCGGGAGTCAATGAGCAGTTCTTC.

J is TRBJ2-1 and V is TRBV5-1; 10 nucleotides match TRBD1. Germline loops: CDR1 SGHRS, CDR2 YFSETQ. This CDR3 region has 16 residues. With V trimmed by 4 bases and J by 4 bases, 8 bases remained unmatched. The CDR3 is CASSPAWGQGYNEQFF. CDR3 nucleotide sequence: TGCGCCAGCAGCCCAGCATGGGGACAGGGGTACAATGAGCAGTTCTTC.

The genes are TRBV28 and TRBJ1-3; D uncertain. The ends were cut back, 5 bases at V and 0 bases at J, with 11 bases in the middle. This CDR3 is built from 15 residues. The germline V gene encodes CDR1 MDHEN and CDR2 SYDVKM. CDR3 loop: CASSSLAHSGNTIYF. CDR3 bases: TGTGCCAGCAGTAGTCTAGCCCACTCTGGAAACACCATATATTTT.

This clone was seen more than once but under ten times. This chain joins TRBV5-4 and TRBJ2-7, with 8 bases that match TRBD2. Germline CDR1 is SGHNT and CDR2 is YYREEE (reference sequence). The CDR3 is made up of 14 amino acids. V shed 4 bases and J 3 bases; nucleotides not matched to a gene: 6. Written as DNA, the CDR3 is TGTGCCAGCAGCCTACGTCTAGCGGGCTACGAGCAGTACTTC. Translating gives CASSLRLAGYEQYF.

The chain uses TRBV7-3 and TRBJ1-1; perhaps TRBD1 as D (5 bases). V was trimmed by 1 base and J by 3 bases, leaving 12 bases between them. Germline V gene sequence: CDR1 SGHTA, CDR2 FQGTGA. The CDR3 loop spans 15 amino acids. The CDR3 reads CASSLKGRADTEAFF. For the CDR3, the DNA is TGTGCCAGCAGCTTAAAGGGCAGGGCGGACACTGAAGCTTTCTTT.

V and J are TRBV19 and TRBJ1-1; D is ambiguous. This CDR3 is built from 13 residues. Trimming took off 6 bases at V and 2 bases at J, with 10 bases between the two ends. Germline CDR1 and CDR2: LNHDA and SQIVND (reference sequence). The CDR3 nucleotides are TGTGCCAGTAGACCGGGAGAAAACACTGAAGCTTTCTTT. The encoded protein is CASRPGENTEAFF.

This clone showed up just once. The chain uses TRBV6-1 and TRBJ2-7, with 7 bases identical to TRBD1. This CDR3 spans 16 amino acids. The junction had 7 bases not matched to a gene; V was cut back by 0 bases and J by 2 bases. The germline V gene has CDR1 MNHNS and CDR2 SASEGT. CDR3 amino acids: CASSEAETGWTYEQYF. The DNA of the CDR3 is TGTGCCAGCAGTGAAGCGGAGACAGGGTGGACCTACGAGCAGTACTTC.

The chain employs TRBV7-6 and TRBJ2-5, with D perhaps matching TRBD2 (5 bases). CDR1 is SGHVS, CDR2 FNYEAQ, per germline. This CDR3 is 14 amino acids long. Trimming took 5 bases from V and 0 from J, leaving 10 bases between them. The CDR3 protein is CASSAGLNQETQYF. CDR3 in DNA: TGTGCCAGCAGCGCAGGACTCAACCAAGAGACCCAGTACTTC.